Listed here are 14 T cell receptor beta chains from one sample, sequenced in a study of blood T cell repertoires in COVID-19. Measured with immunoSEQ multiplex PCR; TCRdb has only the in-frame clones, and not every one. The sample records about 90,000 clones, more than 80% being singletons. Sequencing used peripheral blood. All receptors come from a human donor in a cohort sampled during active COVID-19.

In its sample, this clone was seen a few times. The V and J genes are TRBV28 and TRBJ1-2; D is ambiguous. The germline V gene has CDR1 MDHEN and CDR2 SYDVKM. The CDR3 loop spans 13 amino acids. V was cut by 3 bases and J by 4 bases, with 9 bases left in between. In nucleotides, the CDR3 is TGTGCCAGCAGTTTCTTAGCGGGCTATGGCTACACCTTC. It is translated as CASSFLAGYGYTF.

This chain uses TRBV9 with TRBJ1-5; D gene uncertain. This CDR3 comprises 13 residues. The germline CDR1 and CDR2 sequences are SGDLS and YYNGEE. V dropped 0 bases and J dropped 1 base, with 2 bases sitting between them. CDR3 sequence reads: CASSVASNQPQHF. In DNA form, the CDR3 reads TGTGCCAGCAGCGTAGCGAGCAATCAGCCCCAGCATTTT.

The chain recombines TRBV12-5 with TRBJ2-7, with TRBD1 matching over 7 bases. The CDR3 is made up of 17 amino acids. Germline V CDR1 and CDR2: LGHNT, FRNRAP. Unmatched junction bases numbered 16, after V lost 6 bases and J lost 2 bases. The CDR3 sequence: CASGPFPTGLKTYEQYF. CDR3 nucleotide sequence: TGTGCTAGTGGCCCTTTCCCGACAGGGTTAAAAACCTACGAGCAGTACTTC.

V usage is TRBV6-5 and J usage is TRBJ2-2; TRBD2 matches at 13 bases. Germline V gives CDR1 MNHEY, CDR2 SVGAGI. The V gene end was trimmed by 2 bases and the J gene end by 6 bases; junction bases not matched to a gene: 3. The CDR3 loop spans 16 amino acids. The CDR3 DNA reads as TGTGCCAGCAGTTACGGACTAGCGGGGGTCGCCGGGGAGCTGTTTTTT. Translation: CASSYGLAGVAGELFF.

This CDR3 reads CASSPPTSSGNTIYF. CDR3 DNA: TGTGCCAGCAGTCCCCCCACTAGCTCTGGAAACACCATATATTTT. The rearrangement uses TRBV2 and TRBJ1-3, with no clear D. Germline assignment: CDR1 SNHLY and CDR2 FYNNEI. V was shortened by 5 bases and J by 0 bases, with 11 bases between the two germline ends. The CDR3 runs 15 residues.

CDR3 nucleotides: TGTGCCAGCAGCTACCGCGGAGGCGACTATGGCTACACCTTC. Amino acids: CASSYRGGDYGYTF. The chain is built from TRBV9 and TRBJ1-2; D not resolved. CDR3 length equals 14 residues. Germline CDR1 is SGDLS and CDR2 is YYNGEE. Trimming shortened V by 4 bases and J by 3 bases, and 13 bases separated the two germline ends.

V gene TRBV7-2 combines with J gene TRBJ2-2; D remains unclear. The CDR3 is 15 residues long. Germline-derived CDR1 and CDR2 are SGHTA and FQGNSA. Trimming stripped 5 bases from V and 4 bases from J, with 14 bases between. The CDR3 protein is CASSPNAATTGELFF. In DNA form, the CDR3 reads TGTGCCAGCAGCCCGAACGCAGCGACCACCGGGGAGCTGTTTTTT.

The rearrangement joins TRBV2 to TRBJ2-1; D might be TRBD2 (6 bases). This CDR3 is built from 16 residues. Trimming took off 6 bases at V and 0 bases at J, with 15 bases between the two ends. CDR1 is SNHLY, CDR2 FYNNEI, per germline. The CDR3 coding sequence is TGTGCCAGCAGGGGAGGACTGGGGGGCTCCTACAATGAGCAGTTCTTC. This encodes CASRGGLGGSYNEQFF.

The chain combines TRBV28 with TRBJ1-2; TRBD1 matches at 10 bases. With 5 bases clipped from V and 4 bases from J, the junction kept 16 bases outside the gene matches. The germline V gene has CDR1 MDHEN and CDR2 SYDVKM. The CDR3 runs 18 residues. The chain's CDR3 is CASSPRGNRQGATYGYTF. The CDR3 coding sequence is TGTGCCAGCAGTCCACGGGGTAATCGACAGGGGGCTACCTATGGCTACACCTTC.

The V and J genes are TRBV3-1 (or the pseudogene TRBV3-2) and TRBJ2-7; 10 bases are shared with TRBD1. This CDR3 comprises 15 residues. CDR1 LGHDT and CDR2 YNNKEL come from the germline V gene (reference sequence). J lost 6 bases, V lost 1 base, and 6 bases had no gene match. The CDR3 here is CASSQVGTGVFEQYF. CDR3 DNA sequence: TGTGCCAGCAGCCAAGTCGGGACAGGGGTGTTCGAGCAGTACTTC.

This clone was recorded once. Other DNA sequences in this sample translate to the same CDR3. This chain uses TRBV3-1 (or the pseudogene TRBV3-2) with TRBJ2-7; 7 nucleotides match TRBD2. The V gene's germline CDR1 is LGHDT and CDR2 YNNKEL (reference sequence). The CDR3 has 14 residues. The V gene end was trimmed by 1 base and the J gene end by 2 bases; junction bases not matched to a gene: 2. CDR3 DNA sequence: TGTGCCAGCAGCCAAGGGGGGGGTGCCTACGAGCAGTACTTC. As protein: CASSQGGGAYEQYF.

This chain joins TRBV21-1 and TRBJ2-5; the D call of TRBD1 is as the table states it, not checked on the DNA. TRBV21-1 is shown as a pseudogene. The CDR3 is 12 amino acids. In DNA form, the CDR3 reads TGTGCCAGCACCAGGGGGCAAGAGACCCAGTACTTC. Protein: CASTRGQETQYF.

J is TRBJ1-5 and V is TRBV5-5; D call uncertain. The CDR3 is made up of 17 amino acids. CDR1 is SGHKS, CDR2 YYEKEE, per germline (reference sequence). V lost 1 base and J 0 bases, leaving 14 bases between the germline ends. For the CDR3, the DNA is TGTGCCAGCAGCTTGCAGGTGTCCGTCGGTAGCAATCAGCCCCAGCATTTT. This codes for CASSLQVSVGSNQPQHF.

The rearrangement joins TRBV7-9 to TRBJ2-3; 7 bases match TRBD1. There are 15 residues in the CDR3. Germline values: CDR1 SEHNR, CDR2 FQNEAQ (reference sequence). With V trimmed by 3 bases and J by 2 bases, 5 bases remained unmatched. The CDR3 nucleotides read TGTGCCAGCAGCTTGAGGACAGGCTCCACAGATACGCAGTATTTT. Translating gives CASSLRTGSTDTQYF.